One and the same sample provided the 32 T cell receptor beta chains below, sequenced in a study of molecular identifiers for immune sequencing clone quantification. MiXCR, applied by TCRdb to the PCR reads, yields one record per CDR3 protein. The table lists 65,000 or so distinct CDR3 sequences, roughly 18% of them singletons. The sequenced sample was naive CD8+ T cells from blood, with Jurkat cell RNA spiked in. Indicated subset: FACS-sorted CD8+CD4-CCR7+CD45RA+ naive T cells. The receptor set was obtained from a human donor in good health. Some libraries in this study had Jurkat cell RNA spiked in.

This clonotype showed up many times. The chain joins TRBV7-2 to TRBJ1-5; 7 bases are a match to TRBD1. V lost 3 bases to trimming and J lost 9 bases; unmatched junction nucleotides: 11. Germline V CDR1 and CDR2: SGHTA, FQGNSA. The CDR3 covers 15 residues. The CDR3 DNA sequence: TGTGCCAGCAGCTTCCGGGACAGTCCGGTGTTGCCCCAGCATTTT. Translation: CASSFRDSPVLPQHF.

At least ten counts were recorded for this clonotype. The chain couples TRBV14 to TRBJ2-7; 12 nucleotides line up with TRBD1. V gave up 3 bases and J gave up 7 bases; unmatched junction bases: 7. Germline CDR1 reads SGHDN; CDR2 reads FVKESK. The CDR3 has 15 amino acids. This CDR3 reads CASSQAGQGAIEQYF. CDR3 in DNA: TGTGCCAGCAGCCAGGCGGGACAGGGGGCGATTGAGCAGTACTTC.

The chain links TRBV28 to TRBJ2-7; 7 bases fit TRBD1. Germline V lookup: CDR1 MDHEN, CDR2 SYDVKM. Trimming took 3 bases from V and 4 from J; bases not matched to a gene: 12. The CDR3 loop spans 16 amino acids. CDR3 nucleotide sequence: TGTGCCAGCAGTTTTCCCCGTGAGGGGGCGCGTTACGAGCAGTACTTC. It codes for CASSFPREGARYEQYF.

Comments on this clonotype: Possible read error: a much larger clone is one base away. The chain has TRBV7-9 and TRBJ2-7; D might be TRBD1 (6 bases). Germline V gene sequence: CDR1 SEHNR, CDR2 FQNEAQ (reference sequence). V dropped 1 base and J dropped 6 bases, with 7 bases sitting between them. The CDR3 contains 12 residues. Here the CDR3 DNA reads TGTGCCAGCAGCTTAGAAGGGGGCGAGCAGTACTTC. As protein: CASSLEGGEQYF.

This chain connects TRBV6-1 to TRBJ2-7, with no clear D. V dropped 3 bases and J dropped 0 bases, with 12 bases sitting between them. CDR1 is MNHNS and CDR2 is SASEGT in the germline V gene. This CDR3 has 15 residues. The CDR3 is CASSEMVASSYEQYF. CDR3 nucleotides: TGTGCCAGCAGTGAGATGGTAGCAAGCTCCTACGAGCAGTACTTC.

This clonotype has ten or more counts. DNA for the CDR3: TGTGCCAGCAGTTTAAGTTGGGGTACGCAGTATTTT. Translation gives CASSLSWGTQYF. This chain joins TRBV27 and TRBJ2-3; D gene unclear. Germline V gives CDR1 MNHEY, CDR2 SMNVEV (reference sequence). The CDR3 extends over 12 amino acids. V was pared by 2 bases and J by 8 bases, with 8 bases between.

The chain combines TRBV10-3 with TRBJ2-1; D is perhaps TRBD1 or TRBD2 (5 bases each). The ends were cut back, 8 bases at V and 7 bases at J, with 15 bases in the middle. Germline CDR1 reads ENHRY; CDR2 reads SYGVKD. This CDR3 has 13 amino acids. CDR3 coding DNA: TGTGCCATCGTCGGGACCGTGGGGAATGAGCAGTTCTTC. Protein sequence: CAIVGTVGNEQFF.

This clonotype was detected many times. The chain links TRBV19 to TRBJ2-3; tentative D call: TRBD2 (5 bases). Trimming shortened V by 1 base and J by 1 base, and 15 bases separated the two germline ends. The CDR3 contains 17 residues. Germline CDR1 reads LNHDA; CDR2 reads SQIVND (reference sequence). The CDR3, as DNA: TGTGCCAGTAGTATAGCCGAGGGAGTGATCGGCACAGATACGCAGTATTTT. It translates to CASSIAEGVIGTDTQYF. The full variable domain, completed using reference TRBV19 and TRBJ2-3, is DGGITQSPKYLFRKEGQNVTLSCEQNLNHDAMYWYRQDPGQGLRLIYYSQIVNDFQKGDIAEGYSVSREKKESFPLTVTSAQKNPTAFYLCASSIAEGVIGTDTQYFGPGTRLTVL.

This clonotype was picked up many times. This rearrangement joins TRBV9 to TRBJ2-6; D not certain. Trimming stripped 6 bases from V and 4 bases from J, with 14 bases between. CDR3 size: 15 residues. Germline assignment: CDR1 SGDLS and CDR2 YYNGEE. Written as DNA, the CDR3 is TGTGCCAGCACTCCCTTCCCGGAAGGGGCCAACGTCCTGACTTTC. Translated: CASTPFPEGANVLTF.

As regards this clonotype: One end of the junction does not line up with germline, which may come from a read error. V gene TRBV12-3 or TRBV12-4 combines with J gene TRBJ2-7; D remains ambiguous. This CDR3 region has 13 residues. Written as DNA, the CDR3 is TGTGCCAGCGGTTTAAGTGTTTCGGGCCCCCGGTACTTC. Translating gives CASGLSVSGPRYF.

This clonotype has at least ten counts. The V call is TRBV28, the J call TRBJ2-3; 7 positions agree with TRBD2. The CDR3 contains 16 residues. CDR1 MDHEN and CDR2 SYDVKM come from the germline V gene. V trimming: 4 bases; J trimming: 1 base; junction bases outside the gene matches: 8. CDR3 in amino acids: CASSSPGGSGTDTQYF. The CDR3 nucleotides are TGTGCCAGCAGTTCCCCCGGCGGGAGTGGCACAGATACGCAGTATTTT.

In its sample, this clonotype was seen many times. V is TRBV6-5 and J is TRBJ2-4; D is undetermined. Per germline, CDR1 MNHEY and CDR2 SVGAGI. The ends were cut back, 0 bases at V and 0 bases at J, with 6 bases in the middle. This CDR3 is built from 15 residues. CDR3 residues: CASSYSRLAKNIQYF. The CDR3 DNA reads as TGTGCCAGCAGTTACTCGCGGCTAGCCAAAAACATTCAGTACTTC.

This clonotype occurred a few times. Given a much more abundant clone one base away, this may be a read error. The V and J genes are TRBV28 and TRBJ2-3, with TRBD2 matching over 8 bases. CDR3 size: 17 residues. The germline V gene encodes CDR1 MDHEN and CDR2 SYDVKM. CDR3 amino acids: CAGSLLYSGTSTDTQYF. Written as DNA, the CDR3 is TGTGCCGGCAGTTTATTGTACTCCGGGACTAGTACAGATACGCAGTATTTT. The complete variable domain, with remaining parts taken from reference TRBV28 and TRBJ2-3, reads DVKVTQSSRYLVKRTGEKVFLECVQDMDHENMFWYRQDPGLGLRLIYFSYDVKMKEKGDIPEGYSVSREKKERFSLILESASTNQTSMYLCAGSLLYSGTSTDTQYFGPGTRLTVL.

This clonotype occurred many times. The chain carries TRBV5-1 and TRBJ2-7; D may be TRBD2 (5 bases). With 4 bases removed from V and 4 bases from J, the gap between germline ends came to 12 bases. Per the germline V gene, CDR1 is SGHRS and CDR2 is YFSETQ. The CDR3 sequence is 13 residues long. CDR3 DNA sequence: TGCGCCAGCAGCGAGGGTTGGGGATACGAGCAGTACTTC. Protein sequence: CASSEGWGYEQYF. Full variable domain (rest looked up from reference TRBV5-1 and TRBJ2-7): KAGVTQTPRYLIKTRGQQVTLSCSPISGHRSVSWYQQTPGQGLQFLFEYFSETQRNKGNFPGRFSGRQFSNSRSEMNVSTLELGDSALYLCASSEGWGYEQYFGPGTRLTVT.

This clonotype was counted ten times or more. This chain connects TRBV30 to TRBJ1-1; D possibly corresponds to TRBD1 (6 bases). V lost 0 bases to trimming and J lost 10 bases, with 15 bases between them. The CDR3 runs to 13 residues. CDR1 and CDR2 (germline): GTSNPN, SVGIG (reference sequence). CDR3 nucleotides: TGTGCCTGGAGTGTCGTGGACGGGGGGCGAGCTTTCTTT. Its translation is CAWSVVDGGRAFF.

This clonotype was seen repeatedly, ten times or more. The chain recombines TRBV13 with TRBJ2-1; D might be TRBD2 (5 bases). CDR1 is PRHDT and CDR2 is FYEKMQ in the germline V gene (reference sequence). V lost 4 bases to trimming and J lost 3 bases, with 16 bases between them. CDR3 length: 16 amino acids. The CDR3 region has the DNA TGTGCCAGCAGCTCCTCGATAGGCGGGCACTACAATGAGCAGTTCTTC. Its protein is CASSSSIGGHYNEQFF.

V usage is TRBV14 and J usage is TRBJ2-2; D is possibly TRBD1 or TRBD2 (6 bases each). Trimming removed 0 bases from V and 1 base from J, with 12 bases in between. Germline-derived CDR1 and CDR2 are SGHDN and FVKESK. The CDR3 totals 17 residues. In DNA form, the CDR3 reads TGTGCCAGCAGCCAAGACATCGGGGGACAGAACACCGGGGAGCTGTTTTTT. Translated: CASSQDIGGQNTGELFF.

There are many counts of this clonotype. This rearrangement joins TRBV11-3 to TRBJ2-3; possibly TRBD2 for D (5 bases). This CDR3 is built from 16 residues. Germline V gene sequence: CDR1 SGHNT, CDR2 YENEEA. V was pared by 5 bases and J by 4 bases, with 19 bases between. CDR3 protein: CASSDPTTRLADTQYF. The CDR3 region has the DNA TGTGCCAGCAGCGATCCGACTACCCGCTTGGCAGATACGCAGTATTTT.

This clonotype was counted at least ten times. The chain carries TRBV10-2 and TRBJ1-4; TRBD1 is a possible D gene (5 bases). The V and J ends lost 11 bases and 6 bases respectively, with 16 bases between them. This CDR3 region has 13 residues. Germline assignment: CDR1 WSHSY and CDR2 SAAADI. The DNA of the CDR3 is TGCGCCGCGAGCAGAGGGGTCTATGAAAAACTGTTTTTT. Encoded protein: CAASRGVYEKLFF.

In its sample, this clonotype was seen many times. The chain combines TRBV11-1 with TRBJ2-5; the D is unclear. V was pared by 3 bases and J by 5 bases, with 10 bases between. The germline gives CDR1 SGHAT, CDR2 FQDESV (reference sequence). CDR3 length equals 13 residues. The DNA for the CDR3 is TGTGCCAGCAGCTTTTTAGAATCGGAGACCCAGTACTTC. Translated, it gives CASSFLESETQYF.

This clonotype was found a few times. Just one base apart from a much larger clone, this may be a read error. Lacking the conserved final phenylalanine or tryptophan, this CDR3 likely reflects a read error. V and J are TRBV5-1 and TRBJ1-1, with D tentatively TRBD1 (6 bases). The CDR3 runs to 15 residues. Germline assignment: CDR1 SGHRS and CDR2 YFSETQ. V was clipped by 0 bases and J by 1 base, with 10 bases between them. The CDR3 DNA reads as TGCGCCAGCAGCTTGGAAATGGGACAGAACACTGAAGCTTTCCTT. Amino acid sequence: CASSLEMGQNTEAFL.

Comments on this clonotype: A much bigger clone sits one base away, suggesting this may be a read error. The chain couples TRBV28 to TRBJ2-3; D is unclear. CDR1 and CDR2 (germline): MDHEN, SYDVKM. This CDR3 contains 10 residues. The CDR3 nucleotides are TGTGCCAGACTTACAGATGCGCAGTATTTT. Protein product: CARLTDAQYF. The whole variable domain, remainder taken from reference TRBV28 and TRBJ2-3, is DVKVTQSSRYLVKRTGEKVFLECVQDMDHENMFWYRQDPGLGLRLIYFSYDVKMKEKGDIPEGYSVSREKKERFSLILESASTNQTSMYLCARLTDAQYFGPGTRLTVL.

This clonotype has ten or more counts. CDR3 nucleotides: TGTGCCAGCAGTTTATCGTCAGGACAGCTCTACAATGAGCAGTTCTTC. Protein sequence: CASSLSSGQLYNEQFF. This chain connects TRBV27 to TRBJ2-1; a weak D match, TRBD1 (6 bases). In germline, CDR1 is MNHEY, CDR2 SMNVEV (reference sequence). V lost 0 bases and J lost 3, with 12 bases in between. The CDR3 length is 16 residues.

To note about this clonotype: A much more abundant neighbour one base away suggests this may be a read error. DNA of the CDR3: TGTGCCAGCAGCCAAGCATCGGCAGGGGAAACTGAAGCTTTCTTT. It specifies CASSQASAGETEAFF. The chain links TRBV4-2 to TRBJ1-1; D possibly corresponds to TRBD1 (6 bases). CDR3 length equals 15 residues. Germline V lookup: CDR1 LGHNA, CDR2 YNFKEQ. The germline V and J ends were trimmed by 1 base and 5 bases, with 14 bases remaining between them.

This clonotype was observed many times. This rearrangement joins TRBV20-1 to TRBJ2-7, with 9 bases lining up with TRBD2. CDR3 size: 14 residues. Losses at the gene ends were 5 bases for V and 0 bases for J; bases not matched to a gene: 5. Per the germline V gene, CDR1 is DFQATT and CDR2 is SNEGSKA (reference sequence). The CDR3 bases are TGCAGTGCTCTCGGGACTAGCTTCTCCTACGAGCAGTACTTC. Translating it yields CSALGTSFSYEQYF.

The genes are TRBV7-9 and TRBJ2-5, with D possibly TRBD2 on 5 matching bases. V was clipped by 7 bases and J by 3 bases, with 18 bases between them. Germline CDR1 and CDR2: SEHNR and FQNEAQ (reference sequence). The CDR3 contains 15 residues. The CDR3: CASTEGPGREETQYF. DNA for the CDR3: TGTGCCAGCACCGAGGGCCCAGGCCGAGAAGAGACCCAGTACTTC. The full variable domain, its missing parts supplied by reference TRBV7-9 and TRBJ2-5, is DTGVSQNPRHKITKRGQNVTFRCDPISEHNRLYWYRQTLGQGPEFLTYFQNEAQLEKSRLLSDRFSAERPKGSFSTLEIQRTEQGDSAMYLCASTEGPGREETQYFGPGTRLLVL.

The chain combines TRBV29-1 with TRBJ1-2; the match to TRBD1 covers 9 bases. The CDR3 runs to 13 residues. The junction had 11 bases not matched to a gene; V was cut back by 7 bases and J by 8 bases. CDR1 SQVTM and CDR2 ANQGSEA come from the germline V gene. The CDR3 is CSDAGTGIEGYTF. The CDR3 DNA sequence: TGCAGCGACGCTGGGACAGGGATTGAGGGCTACACCTTC.

As for this clonotype: A much larger clone lies one base from this, so it may be a read error. The chain joins TRBV30 to TRBJ2-7; 8 positions match TRBD1. CDR3 size: 13 residues. J lost 3 bases, V lost 8 bases, and 9 bases had no gene match. Germline V gives CDR1 GTSNPN, CDR2 SVGIG (reference sequence). CDR3 DNA sequence: TGTGCCCGGGCGACAGGGGACCTCTACGAGCAGTACTTC. This translates into CARATGDLYEQYF. Full variable domain (rest looked up from reference TRBV30 and TRBJ2-7): SQTIHQWPATLVQPVGSPLSLECTVEGTSNPNLYWYRQAAGRGLQLLFYSVGIGQISSEVPQNLSASRPQDRQFILSSKKLLLSDSGFYLCARATGDLYEQYFGPGTRLTVT.

There are many counts of this clonotype. V is TRBV7-2 and J is TRBJ2-1, with TRBD1 matching 7 bases. The CDR3 extends over 17 amino acids. The V segment lost 3 bases and the J segment 3 bases; nucleotides outside the gene matches: 11. Germline values: CDR1 SGHTA, CDR2 FQGNSA. CDR3 loop: CASSFNPRGRFYNEQFF. Written as DNA, the CDR3 is TGTGCCAGCAGCTTTAACCCGAGGGGGCGCTTCTACAATGAGCAGTTCTTC.

In this sample, this clonotype turned up many times. The rearrangement links TRBV28 to TRBJ2-5; TRBD1 might be the D (6 bases). CDR3 size: 15 residues. Trimming removed 2 bases from V and 2 bases from J, with 12 bases in between. CDR1 is MDHEN, CDR2 SYDVKM, per germline. The CDR3 here is CASSLVDSTQETQYF. The CDR3 DNA sequence: TGTGCCAGCAGTTTAGTGGACAGCACTCAAGAGACCCAGTACTTC.

This clonotype has a count of ten or more. The chain uses TRBV20-1 and TRBJ2-7; 7 bases fit TRBD2. The germline gives CDR1 DFQATT, CDR2 SNEGSKA (reference sequence). CDR3 length: 16 residues. The ends lost 2 bases at V and 0 bases at J; junction bases unmatched: 10. CDR3 amino acids: CSARLLALGYSYEQYF. In DNA, the CDR3 is TGCAGTGCTAGACTACTAGCGTTAGGCTACTCCTACGAGCAGTACTTC.

Details on this clonotype: A single base separates this from a much larger clone, so it may be a read error. The V and J genes are TRBV28 and TRBJ2-7, with D possibly called TRBD1 or TRBD2 (5 bases each). The CDR3 is 15 residues long. Germline loops: CDR1 MDHEN, CDR2 SYDVKM. Trimming cost V 6 bases and J 2 bases, with 17 bases left between them. Written as DNA, the CDR3 is TGTGCCAGCAGCCAATACGGGGCCCCCACCTACGAGCAGTACTTC. This gives the protein CASSQYGAPTYEQYF. Based on the CDR3 plus reference TRBV28 and TRBJ2-7, the full variable domain is DVKVTQSSRYLVKRTGEKVFLECVQDMDHENMFWYRQDPGLGLRLIYFSYDVKMKEKGDIPEGYSVSREKKERFSLILESASTNQTSMYLCASSQYGAPTYEQYFGPGTRLTVT.